The present entry profiles one T cell receptor beta chain with its context. This table comes from immunoSEQ multiplex PCR, and its TCRdb copy is limited to in-frame clones, with some not included. The repertoire holds 45,000 to 55,000 clones, 94% seen once, with about 0.22% in the top ten. V gave up 10 bases and J gave up 5 bases, with 11 bases separating them. From germline, CDR1 is MNHEY and CDR2 SVGAGI. The CDR3 runs 11 residues. This sample is drawn from a study of technical replicates of blood from a few donors. The TCR originated in a human donor in good health. The chain combines TRBV6-5 with TRBJ1-2, with D unresolved. Sequenced input: T cells isolated from PBMCs. The CDR3 DNA is TGTGCCACCAGGAGGATATATGGCTACACCTTC. It yields the protein CATRRIYGYTF.